The rows below give T cell receptor beta chains drawn from one sample of a study of T cells in localized non-small cell lung cancer. TCRdb's table, derived via immunoSEQ multiplex PCR, lists solely in-frame clones and lacks some. The sample has approximately 10,000 clones; 90% are singletons. Sequencing used peripheral blood, obtained before any cancer treatment. The receptors shown here come from a male donor older than 55 with stage III lung adenocarcinoma. Each CDR3 is given without its conserved first and last residue. The D gene is left open where the match is weak. Some rows have no size entry. The others give once, few or many, or a class for an expanded clone.

d_call: TRBD1; clone_size: NA; v_call: TRBV4-2; cdr3_aa: ASSLTGTGPDTQY
d_call: NA; clone_size: NA; v_call: TRBV6-6; cdr3_aa: ASSYGSGNEKLF
d_call: TRBD2; clone_size: NA; v_call: TRBV11-3; cdr3_aa: ASSLEGTSGRGETQY
d_call: NA; clone_size: NA; v_call: TRBV18; cdr3_aa: ASSADQRNEQF
d_call: NA; clone_size: NA; v_call: TRBV28; cdr3_aa: ASRGGGKSTDTQY
d_call: NA; clone_size: few; v_call: TRBV7-3; cdr3_aa: ASSLSGNTEAF
d_call: NA; clone_size: NA; v_call: TRBV4-1; cdr3_aa: ASSQDPSGTQY
d_call: NA; clone_size: NA; v_call: TRBV7-9; cdr3_aa: ASSLDEQF
d_call: NA; clone_size: NA; v_call: TRBV18; cdr3_aa: ASSPLRVNTEAF
d_call: NA; clone_size: NA; v_call: TRBV6-6; cdr3_aa: ASSYVGRETQY
d_call: NA; clone_size: NA; v_call: TRBV21-1; cdr3_aa: ASSPLTGPFYNEQF
d_call: NA; clone_size: NA; v_call: TRBV6-6; cdr3_aa: ASSLRGDTQY
d_call: NA; clone_size: NA; v_call: TRBV18; cdr3_aa: ASSPRTENTEAF
d_call: NA; clone_size: NA; v_call: TRBV5-1; cdr3_aa: ASSGRLGTEAF
d_call: NA; clone_size: NA; v_call: TRBV29-1; cdr3_aa: SVERASQGGEQF
d_call: NA; clone_size: NA; v_call: TRBV5-6; cdr3_aa: ASSSTGVGGNEQF
d_call: NA; clone_size: NA; v_call: TRBV6-4; cdr3_aa: ASSDTGEVYNEQF
d_call: NA; clone_size: NA; v_call: TRBV6-4; cdr3_aa: ASIFGGGRNEQF
d_call: TRBD1; clone_size: NA; v_call: TRBV5-6; cdr3_aa: ASSSPDRGTSYEQY
d_call: NA; clone_size: NA; v_call: TRBV6-1; cdr3_aa: ASSRTFDTEAF
d_call: NA; clone_size: NA; v_call: TRBV29-1; cdr3_aa: SVAWTDTEAF
d_call: NA; clone_size: once; v_call: TRBV11-1; cdr3_aa: ASSSDTGVGGEQY
d_call: TRBD1; clone_size: NA; v_call: TRBV7-2; cdr3_aa: ASKAGTGGNQPQH
d_call: TRBD2; clone_size: NA; v_call: TRBV5-1; cdr3_aa: ASSFLAGGPSTGELF
d_call: TRBD1; clone_size: NA; v_call: TRBV29-1; cdr3_aa: SAIQGANTEAF
d_call: TRBD1; clone_size: NA; v_call: TRBV5-8; cdr3_aa: ASSLLGTGGNQPQH
d_call: TRBD1; clone_size: NA; v_call: TRBV5-6; cdr3_aa: ASSLRTGRHEQY
d_call: TRBD1; clone_size: once; v_call: TRBV18; cdr3_aa: ASSPSRDRVNEQY
d_call: TRBD1; clone_size: NA; v_call: TRBV7-6; cdr3_aa: ASSVKPQGVATQY
d_call: NA; clone_size: few; v_call: TRBV18; cdr3_aa: ASSPVGGAEGKTQY
d_call: NA; clone_size: NA; v_call: TRBV5-6; cdr3_aa: ASSLRGPDTQY
d_call: TRBD2; clone_size: NA; v_call: TRBV29-1; cdr3_aa: SVGLAGGINNEQF
d_call: TRBD2; clone_size: NA; v_call: TRBV19; cdr3_aa: ASSARLAGVGAVGSEQF
d_call: NA; clone_size: few; v_call: TRBV2; cdr3_aa: ASSERTDYQETQY
d_call: NA; clone_size: NA; v_call: TRBV7-3; cdr3_aa: ASSSEQGLGYT
d_call: TRBD2; clone_size: NA; v_call: TRBV14; cdr3_aa: ASSHLPGRFNTGELF
d_call: NA; clone_size: NA; v_call: TRBV13; cdr3_aa: ASSLITSYNEQF
d_call: TRBD2; clone_size: once; v_call: TRBV9; cdr3_aa: ARSSGGLLFSGANVLT
d_call: NA; clone_size: NA; v_call: TRBV7-2; cdr3_aa: ASSTTGPSLQETQY
d_call: NA; clone_size: NA; v_call: TRBV28; cdr3_aa: ASTVPTPGGRYNEQF
d_call: TRBD1; clone_size: NA; v_call: TRBV5-1; cdr3_aa: ASSRAGGTEAF
d_call: NA; clone_size: few; v_call: TRBV30; cdr3_aa: AWSSRANTEAF
d_call: TRBD1; clone_size: NA; v_call: TRBV2; cdr3_aa: ASRSQGTTGALF
d_call: NA; clone_size: NA; v_call: TRBV30; cdr3_aa: AWARGPGNIQY
d_call: TRBD1; clone_size: NA; v_call: TRBV2; cdr3_aa: ASSGDRGTKNIQY
d_call: NA; clone_size: NA; v_call: TRBV4-2; cdr3_aa: ASSQAEAQF
d_call: TRBD2; clone_size: NA; v_call: TRBV4-2; cdr3_aa: ASSYLSGREDTQY
d_call: NA; clone_size: few; v_call: TRBV6-1; cdr3_aa: ASTMRGATNEKLF
d_call: NA; clone_size: NA; v_call: TRBV30; cdr3_aa: ASPSADNTGELF
d_call: TRBD2; clone_size: NA; v_call: TRBV10-1; cdr3_aa: ASSESRLAGVSEQY
d_call: NA; clone_size: once; v_call: TRBV4-3; cdr3_aa: ASSARTGSYTDTQY
d_call: NA; clone_size: NA; v_call: TRBV28; cdr3_aa: ASSSPREYTGELF
d_call: TRBD2; clone_size: NA; v_call: TRBV10-3; cdr3_aa: AIRSSGRRVEQF
d_call: NA; clone_size: NA; v_call: TRBV29-1; cdr3_aa: SVEGLGSYEQY
d_call: NA; clone_size: NA; v_call: TRBV5-4; cdr3_aa: ASSPGSHEQY
d_call: NA; clone_size: large; v_call: TRBV4-1; cdr3_aa: ASSQEAPSTYQETQY
d_call: TRBD1; clone_size: NA; v_call: TRBV5-1; cdr3_aa: ASSQQGYGNQPQH
d_call: NA; clone_size: NA; v_call: TRBV19; cdr3_aa: ASSDPFEDTYEQF
d_call: TRBD1; clone_size: NA; v_call: TRBV27; cdr3_aa: ASSLRGRDTGELF
d_call: TRBD1; clone_size: NA; v_call: TRBV6-5; cdr3_aa: ASSLTGKKAF